The present T cell receptor beta chain was sequenced within a study of T cell responses to AZD1222 COVID-19 vaccine. Study findings and constraints: Possibly, clonal diversity was underestimated; donors were largely white British and included more females. Repertoire sampling was restricted to post-peak T cell response timepoints.

Concerning this clone: Its cognate antigen is unknown.

Profiled with immunoSEQ multiplex PCR; TCRdb holds only in-frame clones, not every one. The data hold 120,000 to 150,000 clones, with about 93% observed a single time. Between the trimmed V and J ends, which lost 1 base and 6 bases, there was a span of 6 bases. The CDR3 runs to 13 residues. Germline assignment: CDR1 SGHTA and CDR2 FQGTGA. The sample in question was peripheral blood, obtained 28 days after the second AZD1222 dose. The clonotype comes from an adult who received the AZD1222 COVID-19 vaccine. This chain links TRBV7-3 with TRBJ1-4; D unclear. The CDR3 bases are TGTGCCAGCAGCTTAAACGGTGATGAAAAACTGTTTTTT. Translated: CASSLNGDEKLFF. Together with reference TRBV7-3 and TRBJ1-4, the CDR3 gives the full variable domain: GAGVSQTPSNKVTEKGKYVELRCDPISGHTALYWYRQSLGQGPEFLIYFQGTGAADDSGLPNDRFFAVRPEGSVSTLKIQRTERGDSAVYLCASSLNGDEKLFFGSGTQLSVL.